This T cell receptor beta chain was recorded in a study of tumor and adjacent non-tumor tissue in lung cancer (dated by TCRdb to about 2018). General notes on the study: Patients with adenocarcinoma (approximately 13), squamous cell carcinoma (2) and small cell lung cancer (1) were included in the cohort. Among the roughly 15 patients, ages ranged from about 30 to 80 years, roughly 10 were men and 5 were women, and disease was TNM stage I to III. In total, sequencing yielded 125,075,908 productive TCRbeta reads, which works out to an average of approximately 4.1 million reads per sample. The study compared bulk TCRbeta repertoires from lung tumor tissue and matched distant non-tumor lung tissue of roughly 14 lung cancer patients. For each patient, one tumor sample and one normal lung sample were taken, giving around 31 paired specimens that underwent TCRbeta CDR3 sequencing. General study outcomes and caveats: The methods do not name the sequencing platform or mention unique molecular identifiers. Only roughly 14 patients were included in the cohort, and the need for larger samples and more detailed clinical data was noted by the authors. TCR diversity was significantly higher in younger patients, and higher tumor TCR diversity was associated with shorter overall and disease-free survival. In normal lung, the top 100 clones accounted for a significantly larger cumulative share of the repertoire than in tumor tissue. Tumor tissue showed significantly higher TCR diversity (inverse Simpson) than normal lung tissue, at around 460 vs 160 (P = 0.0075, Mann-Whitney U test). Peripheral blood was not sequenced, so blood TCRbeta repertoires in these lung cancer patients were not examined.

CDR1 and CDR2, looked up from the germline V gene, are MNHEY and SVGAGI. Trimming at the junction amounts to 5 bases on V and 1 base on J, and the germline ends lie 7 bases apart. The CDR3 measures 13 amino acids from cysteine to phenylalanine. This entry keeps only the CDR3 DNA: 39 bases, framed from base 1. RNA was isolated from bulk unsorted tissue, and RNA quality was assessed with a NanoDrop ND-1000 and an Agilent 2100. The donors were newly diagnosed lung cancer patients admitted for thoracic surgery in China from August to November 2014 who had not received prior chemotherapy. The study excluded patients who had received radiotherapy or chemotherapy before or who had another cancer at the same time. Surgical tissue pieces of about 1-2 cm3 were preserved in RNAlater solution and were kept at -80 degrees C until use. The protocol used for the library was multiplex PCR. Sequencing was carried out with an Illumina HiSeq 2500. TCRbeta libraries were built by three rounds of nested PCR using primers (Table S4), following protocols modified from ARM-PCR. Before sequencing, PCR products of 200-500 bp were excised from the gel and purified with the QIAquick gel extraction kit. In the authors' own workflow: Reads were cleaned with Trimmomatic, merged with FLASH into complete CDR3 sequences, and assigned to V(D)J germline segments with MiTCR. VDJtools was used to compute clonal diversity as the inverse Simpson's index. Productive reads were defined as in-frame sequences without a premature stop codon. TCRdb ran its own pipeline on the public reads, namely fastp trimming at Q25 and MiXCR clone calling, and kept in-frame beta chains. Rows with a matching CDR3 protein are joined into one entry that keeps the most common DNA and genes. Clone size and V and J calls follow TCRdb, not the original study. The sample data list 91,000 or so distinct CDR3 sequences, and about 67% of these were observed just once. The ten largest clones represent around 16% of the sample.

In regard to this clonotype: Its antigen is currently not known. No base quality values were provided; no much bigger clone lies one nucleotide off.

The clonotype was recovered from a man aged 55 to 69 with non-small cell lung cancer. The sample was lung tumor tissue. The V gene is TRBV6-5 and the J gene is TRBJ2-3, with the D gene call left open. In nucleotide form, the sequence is TGTGCCAGCAGTCGGGTCGGCACAGATACGCAGTATTTT. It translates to CASSRVGTDTQYF.